A single sample gave rise to the 22 T cell receptor beta chains below, sequenced in a study of blood T cell repertoires in COVID-19. Produced via immunoSEQ multiplex PCR; TCRdb's table is partial and in-frame only. The sample lists around 250,000 clones; around nine tenths were seen once. Sequenced material: peripheral blood. These receptors originate from a man aged 40-49 years with active or convalescent COVID-19.

The rearrangement uses TRBV3-1 (or the pseudogene TRBV3-2) and TRBJ2-7; TRBD1 is a possible D gene (5 bases). Germline loops: CDR1 LGHDT, CDR2 YNNKEL (reference sequence). V was pared by 3 bases and J by 5 bases, with 11 bases between. CDR3 size: 13 residues. The chain's CDR3 is CASSHPWGDEQYF. As DNA, the CDR3 is TGTGCCAGCAGCCACCCCTGGGGCGACGAGCAGTACTTC.

This clone was detected only once. V and J are TRBV6-5 and TRBJ1-2, with a possible D match to TRBD1 (5 bases). Trimming removed 6 bases from V and 5 bases from J, with 13 bases in between. The CDR3 sequence is 13 residues long. Germline-derived CDR1 and CDR2 are MNHEY and SVGAGI. In DNA form, the CDR3 reads TGTGCCAGCAGCACAGGAGTGGTGTATGGCTACACCTTC. It codes for CASSTGVVYGYTF.

CDR3 nucleotide sequence: TGTGCCAGCAGTTTGGGGGGGAGGAGGAGACTGTTTTTT. Translating it yields CASSLGGRRRLFF. The J gene is TRBJ1-4, the V gene TRBV12-3 or TRBV12-4, with TRBD1 as a possible D gene (5 bases). Between the trimmed V and J ends, which lost 3 bases and 13 bases, there was a span of 15 bases. The CDR3 totals 13 residues.

The chain uses TRBV5-1 and TRBJ2-3, with D possibly TRBD1 on 6 matching bases. This CDR3 region has 14 residues. The V gene lost 0 bases and the J gene lost 4 bases, with 9 bases spanning the gap. Per the germline V gene, CDR1 is SGHRS and CDR2 is YFSETQ. The CDR3 here is CASSLVAGADTQYF. The CDR3 DNA sequence: TGCGCCAGCAGCTTGGTAGCAGGGGCAGATACGCAGTATTTT.

The CDR3 DNA follows: TGTGCCAGCAGCTCGCGCGGGGCGGGAGGGTACAATGAGCAGTTCTTC. This codes for CASSSRGAGGYNEQFF. The V call is TRBV11-2, the J call TRBJ2-1; 9 bases agree with TRBD2. Germline CDR1 SGHAT, CDR2 FQNNGV. This CDR3 has 16 residues. The J segment lost 4 bases and the V segment lost 4 bases, leaving 8 bases of the junction unmatched.

J is TRBJ1-4 and V is TRBV2, with TRBD1 as a possible D gene (5 bases). The CDR3 has 14 amino acids. V lost 6 bases and J lost 3, with 11 bases in between. CDR1 SNHLY and CDR2 FYNNEI come from the germline V gene. The CDR3: CASSEDISNEKLFF. CDR3 DNA: TGTGCCAGCAGCGAGGACATATCTAATGAAAAACTGTTTTTT.

This chain connects TRBV7-3 to TRBJ1-2, with 7 bases lining up with TRBD1. Germline CDR1 SGHTA, CDR2 FQGTGA. This CDR3 contains 13 residues. The ends lost 4 bases at V and 5 bases at J; junction bases unmatched: 4. Written as DNA, the CDR3 is TGTGCCAGCAGCTCGGGACAGAATTATGGCTACACCTTC. It yields the protein CASSSGQNYGYTF.

The chain couples TRBV30 to TRBJ2-1; TRBD2 might be the D (5 bases). The germline gives CDR1 GTSNPN, CDR2 SVGIG (reference sequence). The CDR3 is made up of 15 amino acids. The V end was cut by 2 bases, the J end by 0 bases, with 11 bases between. CDR3 residues: CAWSSLSGSYNEQFF. The CDR3 region has the DNA TGTGCCTGGAGTAGTTTGAGCGGCTCCTACAATGAGCAGTTCTTC.

The chain joins TRBV7-9 to TRBJ1-6, with TRBD1 as a possible D gene (6 bases). Germline CDR1 is SEHNR and CDR2 is FQNEAQ (reference sequence). The CDR3 runs to 13 residues. V lost 6 bases and J 14 bases, leaving 17 bases between the germline ends. The CDR3 nucleotides are TGTGCCAGCAGTCCCGCTACAGGGTCGTCCCTCCACTTT. Protein product: CASSPATGSSLHF.

A note on this clone: The sample has other DNA sequences that encode this CDR3 too. The chain carries TRBV24-1 and TRBJ1-2; maybe TRBD1 (5 bases). The CDR3 covers 12 residues. The V gene's germline CDR1 is KGHDR and CDR2 SFDVKD. V lost 4 bases to trimming and J lost 3 bases, with 5 bases between them. This CDR3 reads CATSDRDYGYTF. In DNA, the CDR3 is TGTGCCACCAGTGACAGGGACTATGGCTACACCTTC.

This clone was detected once. The J gene is TRBJ2-7, the V gene TRBV11-2, with D maybe TRBD1 (5 bases). This CDR3 is 12 amino acids long. Germline CDR1 SGHAT, CDR2 FQNNGV. V was pared by 0 bases and J by 6 bases, with 6 bases between. CDR3 sequence reads: CASSLEQGEQYF. Here the CDR3 DNA reads TGTGCCAGCAGCTTAGAGCAGGGCGAGCAGTACTTC.

The chain links TRBV4-1 to TRBJ1-2; the match to TRBD1 covers 10 bases. This CDR3 has 15 residues. The junction had 6 bases not matched to a gene; V was cut back by 2 bases and J by 6 bases. Germline V gene data show CDR1 as MGHRA and CDR2 as YSYEKL. The CDR3 nucleotides are TGCGCCAGCAGCCAACCGGGACAGGGGAAGGATGGCTACACCTTC. Encoded protein: CASSQPGQGKDGYTF.

This chain connects TRBV3-1 (or the pseudogene TRBV3-2) to TRBJ2-7; 9 nucleotides agree with TRBD1. Trimming removed 0 bases from V and 6 bases from J; junction bases left unmatched: 12. The CDR3 loop spans 17 amino acids. In germline, CDR1 is LGHDT, CDR2 YNNKEL (reference sequence). The CDR3 DNA is TGTGCCAGCAGCCAAGAGACCGTCGGGACAGGGTTCCGCGAGCAGTACTTC. Residues: CASSQETVGTGFREQYF.

The CDR3, as DNA: TGTGCCAGCAGTTTAGGGTCGGGGGGCGCGAGTCAGCCCCAGCATTTT. Protein product: CASSLGSGGASQPQHF. The V call is TRBV27, the J call TRBJ1-5; weak D call: TRBD1 (6 bases). The V and J ends lost 2 bases and 6 bases respectively, with 17 bases between them. The CDR3 consists of 16 residues. Germline V gene lookup returns CDR1 MNHEY and CDR2 SMNVEV (reference sequence).

The chain links TRBV3-1 (or the pseudogene TRBV3-2) to TRBJ2-3, with 8 bases identical to TRBD1. J lost 0 bases, V lost 5 bases, and 4 bases had no gene match. The CDR3 length is 15 residues. The germline CDR1 and CDR2 sequences are LGHDT and YNNKEL (reference sequence). The CDR3 loop reads CASSSRTGSTDTQYF. Here the CDR3 DNA reads TGTGCCAGCAGCTCTCGGACAGGGAGCACAGATACGCAGTATTTT.

V gene TRBV19 combines with J gene TRBJ1-5; D gene unclear. This CDR3 region has 14 residues. V was clipped by 4 bases and J by 0 bases, with 7 bases between them. The germline V gene encodes CDR1 LNHDA and CDR2 SQIVND (reference sequence). DNA of the CDR3: TGTGCCAGTAGTACACACAATAGCAATCAGCCCCAGCATTTT. This encodes CASSTHNSNQPQHF.

The rearrangement uses TRBV4-1 and TRBJ2-3; 10 bases are a match to TRBD2. There are 22 residues in the CDR3. Germline values: CDR1 MGHRA, CDR2 YSYEKL. Unmatched junction bases numbered 18, after V lost 0 bases and J lost 0 bases. The CDR3 nucleotides are TGCGCCAGCAGCCAAGATCGATTGAGCCTAGCGGGAGTTAGTACTAGCACAGATACGCAGTATTTT. This sequence encodes CASSQDRLSLAGVSTSTDTQYF.

The rearrangement uses TRBV29-1 and TRBJ2-7; TRBD1 might be the D (5 bases). V shed 1 base and J shed 2 bases, with 15 bases lying between them. The CDR3 sequence is 15 residues long. Germline V gene lookup returns CDR1 SQVTM and CDR2 ANQGSEA. CDR3 amino acids: CSVEGGAFGTYEQYF. The CDR3 DNA reads as TGCAGCGTTGAAGGGGGCGCGTTCGGAACCTACGAGCAGTACTTC.

The rearrangement uses TRBV27 and TRBJ2-7; TRBD1 agrees at 10 bases. Germline V gene data show CDR1 as MNHEY and CDR2 as SMNVEV (reference sequence). The CDR3 runs to 14 residues. V lost 5 bases, J lost 2 bases, and 3 bases stayed unmatched. The CDR3: CASSHGTGAYEQYF. The CDR3 DNA follows: TGTGCCAGCAGTCACGGGACAGGGGCCTACGAGCAGTACTTC.

The J gene is TRBJ2-1, the V gene TRBV9, with TRBD1 identical over 9 bases. This CDR3 is 13 amino acids long. Germline CDR1 reads SGDLS; CDR2 reads YYNGEE. The V and J ends lost 2 bases and 9 bases, in that order; junction bases with no gene match: 3. This chain's CDR3 is CASSVGQGREQFF. The CDR3, as DNA: TGTGCCAGCAGCGTGGGACAGGGCCGTGAGCAGTTCTTC.

The gene calls are TRBV14 and TRBJ2-7; 9 nucleotides align to TRBD2. This CDR3 spans 14 amino acids. CDR1 SGHDN and CDR2 FVKESK come from the germline V gene. With 1 base clipped from V and 12 bases from J, the junction kept 10 bases outside the gene matches. DNA for the CDR3: TGTGCCAGCAGCCAAGCTGTAGCGGGAGTACCCCGGTACTTC. Encoded protein: CASSQAVAGVPRYF.

About this clone: Within the sample, other DNA sequences also encode this same CDR3. The V call is TRBV2, the J call TRBJ2-1; 7 positions agree with TRBD1. The CDR3 consists of 13 residues. Trimming cost V 5 bases and J 3 bases; bases outside gene matches: 1. The V gene's germline CDR1 is SNHLY and CDR2 FYNNEI. DNA for the CDR3: TGTGCCAGCAGTCGACAGGGCTACAATGAGCAGTTCTTC. Its protein is CASSRQGYNEQFF.